The clone carrying this T cell receptor (beta chain) was seen at least ten times. What it binds is not known. V was pared by 4 bases and J by 4 bases, with 17 bases between. The germline V gene encodes CDR1 SGHTA and CDR2 FQGNSA. The CDR3 loop spans 16 amino acids. TCRdb passed the 5' RACE reads through MiXCR, listing each CDR3 protein once. The sample yields approximately 440,000 distinct CDR3 sequences, approximately 17% seen once. This sample is drawn from a study of CD8 T cells in ankylosing spondylitis. Notes on the study in general: Within ankylosing spondylitis blood, a TCR beta motif made up of fewer than ten highly homologous variants appeared to be characteristic.

The sequence came from a male donor with ankylosing spondylitis. This chain connects TRBV7-2 to TRBJ2-1; D is possibly TRBD2 (6 bases). Material for sequencing was blood, either unsorted or a sorted T cell fraction (not recorded which). CDR3 sequence: CASSYRLGGVYNEQFF. The CDR3 coding sequence is TGTGCCAGCAGCTATCGATTGGGCGGGGTATACAATGAGCAGTTCTTC.